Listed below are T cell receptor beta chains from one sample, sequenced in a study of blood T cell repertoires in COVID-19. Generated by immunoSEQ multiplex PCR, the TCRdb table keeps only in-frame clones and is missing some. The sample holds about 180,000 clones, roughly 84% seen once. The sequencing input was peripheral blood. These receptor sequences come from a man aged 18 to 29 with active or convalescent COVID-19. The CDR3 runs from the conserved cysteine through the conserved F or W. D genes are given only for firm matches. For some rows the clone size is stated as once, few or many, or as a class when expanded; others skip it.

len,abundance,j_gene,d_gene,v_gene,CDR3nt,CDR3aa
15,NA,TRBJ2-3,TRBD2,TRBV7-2,TGTGCCAGCAGCCCACGACTAGCGGGAGTAGTTACGCAGTATTTT,CASSPRLAGVVTQYF
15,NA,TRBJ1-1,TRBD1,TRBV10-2,TGCGCCAGCAGTTCAGGGGGCCTATTGGAGACTGAAGCTTTCTTT,CASSSGGLLETEAFF
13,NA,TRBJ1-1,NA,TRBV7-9,TGTGCCAGCAGCTCGGAGGGACACACTGAAGCTTTCTTT,CASSSEGHTEAFF
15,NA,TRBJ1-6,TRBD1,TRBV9,TGTGCCAGCAGCGCCCGACAGGGGCATAATTCACCCCTCCACTTT,CASSARQGHNSPLHF
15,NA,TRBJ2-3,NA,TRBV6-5,TGTGCCAGCAGTTACTCCTTCTCCCTCACAGATACGCAGTATTTT,CASSYSFSLTDTQYF
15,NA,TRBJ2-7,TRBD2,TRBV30,TGTGCCTGGAGTGAGGGTAGCGGGAGAAAGTACGAGCAGTACTTC,CAWSEGSGRKYEQYF
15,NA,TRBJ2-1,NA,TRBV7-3,TGTGCCAGCAGCTTAACCCCCGGGGCCTACAATGAGCAGTTCTTC,CASSLTPGAYNEQFF
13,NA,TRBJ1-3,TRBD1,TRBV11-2,TGTGCCAGCAGAGCGGACAGGAGAAACACCATATATTTT,CASRADRRNTIYF
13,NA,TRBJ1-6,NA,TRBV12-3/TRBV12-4,TGTGCCAGCAGTTTTTCAGGGGATTCACCCCTCCACTTT,CASSFSGDSPLHF
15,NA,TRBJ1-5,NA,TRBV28,TGTGCCAGCAGTTTGGGGACACCTAGCAATCAGCCCCAGCATTTT,CASSLGTPSNQPQHF
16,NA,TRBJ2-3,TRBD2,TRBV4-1,TGCGCCAGCAGCCAACGGACTAGCGGGAGTACAGATACGCAGTATTTT,CASSQRTSGSTDTQYF
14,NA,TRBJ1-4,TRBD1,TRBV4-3,TGCGCCAGCAGCCAAGGACAGGGCAGGGAAAAACTGTTTTTT,CASSQGQGREKLFF
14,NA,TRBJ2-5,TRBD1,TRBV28,TGTGCCAGCAGTCGGGACAGGGGTCAGGAGACCCAGTACTTC,CASSRDRGQETQYF
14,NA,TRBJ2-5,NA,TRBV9,TGTGCCAGCAGCGTATTAGGAGGGAAAGAGACCCAGTACTTC,CASSVLGGKETQYF
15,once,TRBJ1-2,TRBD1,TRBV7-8,TGTGCCAGCAGCACCCGACAGGGTGACAACTATGGCTACACCTTC,CASSTRQGDNYGYTF
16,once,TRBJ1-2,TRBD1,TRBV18,TGTGCCAGCTCACCACGGGACAGGGGGCTGGGCTATGGCTACACCTTC,CASSPRDRGLGYGYTF
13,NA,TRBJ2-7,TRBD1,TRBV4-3,TGCGCCAGCAGCCGGGACAGGGGCTACGAGCAGTACTTC,CASSRDRGYEQYF
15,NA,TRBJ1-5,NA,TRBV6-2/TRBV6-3,TGTGCCAGCAGTTATGGGGGGGCTAGCAATCAGCCCCAGCATTTT,CASSYGGASNQPQHF
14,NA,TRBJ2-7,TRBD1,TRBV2,TGTGCCAGCAGCCCCGTGACAGGGTCCTACGAGCAGTACTTC,CASSPVTGSYEQYF
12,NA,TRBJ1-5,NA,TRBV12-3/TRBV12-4,TGTGCCAGCAGTGAGAACAATCAGCCCCAGCATTTT,CASSENNQPQHF
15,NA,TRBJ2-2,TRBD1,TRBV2,TGTGCCAGCAGGCCAGACAGGGCCAGGACCGGGGAGCTGTTTTTT,CASRPDRARTGELFF
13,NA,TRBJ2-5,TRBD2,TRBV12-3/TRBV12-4,TGTGCCAGCAGCGCACTAGCGGGAGGGCCCCAGTACTTC,CASSALAGGPQYF